At least ten counts were recorded for the clone carrying this TCR beta chain. Antigen specificity is unknown. In germline, CDR1 is SEHNR, CDR2 FQNEAQ (reference sequence). The CDR3 has 16 residues. Trimming removed 1 base from V and 8 bases from J, with 20 bases in between. TCR beta CDR3 regions were amplified from RNA. HTBI primers drove first-round RT-PCR of the TCR CDR3. One entry per CDR3 protein, called by TCRdb with MiXCR from the multiplex PCR reads. Here the sample spans 600,000 to 850,000 distinct CDR3 sequences, 18% being singletons. The sample belongs to a study of T cells in Graves' hyperthyroidism and ophthalmopathy. The study's findings and limits: Ophthalmopathy onset followed model prediction by a median around 6.9 months.

Patients aged 18 to 65 had newly diagnosed hyperthyroidism that had lasted under 2 months. The PBMCs studied were ones that came from about 9.9 ml fresh peripheral blood. This sequence joins TRBV7-9 and TRBJ1-2; TRBD1 might be the D (5 bases). Material: blood. The clonotype was recovered from a woman aged 50 to 65 with Graves' hyperthyroidism that later progressed to Graves' ophthalmopathy. The CDR3 loop is CASSLVPGTQLAGYTF. The CDR3 DNA reads as TGTGCCAGCAGCTTAGTTCCCGGGACTCAACTGGCGGGCTACACCTTC.